The 27 T cell receptor beta chains below all came from one sample that was sequenced in a study of CD8 T cells in Susac syndrome (dated by TCRdb to the late 2010s). The library was prepared using the immunoSEQ multiplex PCR assay. RNA was extracted with the RNeasy kit and roughly 0.45 to 1 ug was reverse transcribed using random hexamers. TCRdb cleaned the public reads at Q25 with fastp, built clones with MiXCR and kept in-frame beta chains. Entries are consolidated by CDR3 protein sequence, retaining the most common genes and DNA. The sample includes over 120,000 distinct CDR3 sequences, with roughly 94% observed a single time. Of the sample, 0.13% to 0.15% falls within the top ten clones. The sequenced sample consisted of CD4+ T cells from PBMCs. These receptors all stem from a human donor with Susac syndrome.

This clonotype is a singleton in its sample. The DNA for the CDR3 is TGTGCCTGGAGTCGTACAGGGAGTTCGCAGTACTTC. It translates to CAWSRTGSSQYF. This chain connects TRBV30 to TRBJ2-7, with D possibly TRBD1 on 6 matching bases. V dropped 2 bases and J dropped 9 bases, with 14 bases sitting between them. This CDR3 has 12 residues. Germline CDR1 is GTSNPN and CDR2 is SVGIG (reference sequence). Full variable domain (remainder filled in from reference TRBV30 and TRBJ2-7): SQTIHQWPATLVQPVGSPLSLECTVEGTSNPNLYWYRQAAGRGLQLLFYSVGIGQISSEVPQNLSASRPQDRQFILSSKKLLLSDSGFYLCAWSRTGSSQYFGPGTRLTVT.

This chain connects TRBV30 to TRBJ1-1; a possible D gene is TRBD1 (5 bases). Deletions cut 0 bases from V and 7 bases from J, with 12 bases between. Germline values: CDR1 GTSNPN, CDR2 SVGIG (reference sequence). This CDR3 is 13 amino acids long. The DNA of the CDR3 is TGTGCCTGGAGTGTGGTGAACGGGGGTGAAGCTTTCTTT. Translated: CAWSVVNGGEAFF.

This chain joins TRBV30 and TRBJ1-6; no definite D call. Germline values: CDR1 GTSNPN, CDR2 SVGIG (reference sequence). Trimming left V 5 bases short and J 13 bases short, with 18 bases between. The CDR3 sequence is 13 residues long. CDR3 bases: TGTGCCTGGCTACCGAGGGTAGGCGACCCCCTCCACTTT. Its protein is CAWLPRVGDPLHF.

The chain carries TRBV20-1 and TRBJ2-3, with TRBD2 identical over 8 bases. With 6 bases clipped from V and 2 bases from J, the junction kept 10 bases outside the gene matches. The CDR3 covers 15 residues. In germline, CDR1 is DFQATT, CDR2 SNEGSKA (reference sequence). This CDR3 is CSAPRGGLNTDTQYF. The DNA for the CDR3 is TGCAGTGCCCCACGGGGGGGATTAAACACAGATACGCAGTATTTT.

The V call is TRBV19, the J call TRBJ2-5; D possibly corresponds to TRBD2 (6 bases). Germline-derived CDR1 and CDR2 are LNHDA and SQIVND (reference sequence). V gave up 6 bases and J gave up 5 bases, with 19 bases separating them. This CDR3 has 15 residues. CDR3 sequence: CASSPPGLGAETQYF. The CDR3 DNA reads as TGTGCCAGTAGCCCTCCGGGACTGGGAGCGGAGACCCAGTACTTC. Based on the CDR3 plus reference TRBV19 and TRBJ2-5, the full variable domain is DGGITQSPKYLFRKEGQNVTLSCEQNLNHDAMYWYRQDPGQGLRLIYYSQIVNDFQKGDIAEGYSVSREKKESFPLTVTSAQKNPTAFYLCASSPPGLGAETQYFGPGTRLLVL.

This clonotype was seen just once. The chain combines TRBV12-3 or TRBV12-4 with TRBJ2-3; the match to TRBD1 covers 8 bases. The CDR3 loop spans 15 amino acids. V shed 6 bases and J 0 bases; nucleotides not matched to a gene: 5. This chain's CDR3 is CASRSGQASTDTQYF. The DNA for the CDR3 is TGTGCCAGCAGATCGGGACAGGCTAGCACAGATACGCAGTATTTT.

CDR3 in amino acids: CVNGSMNTEAFF. CDR3 sequence (DNA): TGTGTTAATGGCTCCATGAACACTGAAGCTTTCTTT. The chain is built from TRBV30 and TRBJ1-1; D gene uncertain. Per germline, CDR1 GTSNPN and CDR2 SVGIG (reference sequence). This CDR3 has 12 amino acids.

The CDR3 DNA follows: TGCAGTGCTAGACGGGAGGTGGTAGAGACCCAGTACTTC. As protein: CSARREVVETQYF. The chain has TRBV20-1 and TRBJ2-5; 7 bases fit TRBD2. The ends lost 2 bases at V and 4 bases at J; junction bases unmatched: 4. This CDR3 contains 13 residues. Germline V gives CDR1 DFQATT, CDR2 SNEGSKA (reference sequence).

V and J are TRBV15 and TRBJ2-3; D not resolved. The CDR3 covers 13 residues. CDR1 is LNHNV and CDR2 is YYDKDF in the germline V gene (reference sequence). Trimming stripped 3 bases from V and 3 bases from J, with 7 bases between. CDR3 amino acids: CATSSTNTDTQYF. Here the CDR3 DNA reads TGTGCCACCAGCAGTACCAATACAGATACGCAGTATTTT.

The V gene is TRBV7-2, the J gene TRBJ2-3; 7 nucleotides line up with TRBD1. The CDR3 totals 13 residues. The ends lost 9 bases at V and 1 base at J; junction bases unmatched: 4. Germline CDR1 reads SGHTA; CDR2 reads FQGNSA. CDR3 bases: TGTGCCAGGAGGGGGCAAGGCACAGATACGCAGTATTTT. Translating it yields CARRGQGTDTQYF.

The genes are TRBV20-1 and TRBJ2-1, with 12 bases lining up with TRBD2. This CDR3 region has 15 residues. The trim removed 3 bases at V and 8 bases at J, leaving 8 bases unmatched. Germline V gene sequence: CDR1 DFQATT, CDR2 SNEGSKA (reference sequence). CDR3 amino acids: CSARSSSGGAHEQFF. CDR3 bases: TGCAGTGCTAGGTCGTCTAGCGGGGGGGCCCATGAGCAGTTCTTC.

J is TRBJ1-5 and V is TRBV12-3 or TRBV12-4; D may be TRBD1 (6 bases). The CDR3 has 15 amino acids. V lost 6 bases and J lost 5, with 17 bases in between. The CDR3 here is CASSLTRGRDQPQHF. The CDR3 DNA is TGTGCCAGCAGCTTGACCAGGGGAAGGGATCAGCCCCAGCATTTT.

This clonotype was seen just once. The V and J genes are TRBV2 and TRBJ1-2; 7 bases match TRBD1. V trimming: 3 bases; J trimming: 4 bases; junction bases outside the gene matches: 8. Germline CDR1 is SNHLY and CDR2 is FYNNEI. This CDR3 comprises 15 residues. This chain's CDR3 is CASSEGNDRVYGYTF. Written as DNA, the CDR3 is TGTGCCAGCAGTGAGGGGAACGACAGGGTCTATGGCTACACCTTC.

Only one count was recorded for this clonotype. The chain carries TRBV10-3 and TRBJ1-4; a weak D match, TRBD1 (5 bases). The V end was cut by 8 bases, the J end by 7 bases, with 14 bases between. There are 13 residues in the CDR3. CDR1 ENHRY and CDR2 SYGVKD come from the germline V gene. CDR3 protein: CAIGQGIPEKLFF. The DNA of the CDR3 is TGTGCCATCGGCCAGGGTATTCCTGAAAAACTGTTTTTT.

The chain joins TRBV29-1 to TRBJ1-2; D unclear. CDR1 is SQVTM and CDR2 is ANQGSEA in the germline V gene. The CDR3 contains 17 residues. Trimming took 0 bases from V and 4 from J, leaving 21 bases between them. The CDR3: CSVEDVTNFLFAYGYTF. In DNA form, the CDR3 reads TGCAGCGTTGAAGATGTGACGAATTTTTTATTTGCCTATGGCTACACCTTC.

The V gene is TRBV30, the J gene TRBJ2-1; D is possibly TRBD2 (5 bases). Trimming shortened V by 5 bases and J by 0 bases, and 8 bases separated the two germline ends. Germline lookup yields CDR1 GTSNPN and CDR2 SVGIG (reference sequence). The CDR3 is made up of 13 amino acids. CDR3 DNA sequence: TGTGCCTGGGACTACAACTCCTACAATGAGCAGTTCTTC. Translated, it gives CAWDYNSYNEQFF. The full variable domain, completed using reference TRBV30 and TRBJ2-1, is SQTIHQWPATLVQPVGSPLSLECTVEGTSNPNLYWYRQAAGRGLQLLFYSVGIGQISSEVPQNLSASRPQDRQFILSSKKLLLSDSGFYLCAWDYNSYNEQFFGPGTRLTVL.

The rearrangement joins TRBV12-3 or TRBV12-4 to TRBJ1-5; D ambiguous. CDR3 length equals 13 residues. Trimming stripped 2 bases from V and 3 bases from J, with 5 bases between. The chain's CDR3 is CASSLNTNQPQHF. As DNA, the CDR3 is TGTGCCAGCAGTTTAAACACCAATCAGCCCCAGCATTTT.

This clonotype was picked up one time. The chain joins TRBV30 to TRBJ2-7, with D perhaps assigned TRBD1 or TRBD2 (5 bases each). Between the trimmed V and J ends, which lost 3 bases and 0 bases, there was a span of 12 bases. Germline V gene lookup returns CDR1 GTSNPN and CDR2 SVGIG (reference sequence). The CDR3 covers 14 residues. The CDR3 loop is CAWRGDHSSYEQYF. The DNA of the CDR3 is TGTGCCTGGAGGGGGGACCACAGCTCCTACGAGCAGTACTTC.

The chain links TRBV9 to TRBJ1-6; TRBD1 is a possible D gene (5 bases). V was trimmed by 6 bases and J by 5 bases, leaving 15 bases between them. The CDR3 contains 15 residues. CDR1 and CDR2 from the germline V gene are SGDLS and YYNGEE. The CDR3 region is CASNFGGNDNSPLHF. The CDR3 bases are TGTGCCAGCAATTTCGGGGGAAATGATAATTCACCCCTCCACTTT. The variable domain in full, completed from reference TRBV9 and TRBJ1-6, reads DSGVTQTPKHLITATGQRVTLRCSPRSGDLSVYWYQQSLDQGLQFLIQYYNGEERAKGNILERFSAQQFPDLHSELNLSSLELGDSALYFCASNFGGNDNSPLHFGNGTRLTVT.

V usage is TRBV25-1 and J usage is TRBJ2-3, with no clear D. Trimming took off 4 bases at V and 6 bases at J, with 14 bases between the two ends. Germline-derived CDR1 and CDR2 are MGHDK and SYGVNS. The length of the CDR3 is 14 residues. Here the CDR3 reads CASSVSRNLDTQYF. In DNA form, the CDR3 reads TGTGCCAGCAGTGTGAGCCGCAACCTCGATACGCAGTATTTT.

The chain employs TRBV7-9 and TRBJ1-3; D is unresolved. Trimming cost V 5 bases and J 0 bases, with 8 bases left between them. This CDR3 contains 14 residues. Germline CDR1 and CDR2: SEHNR and FQNEAQ (reference sequence). Here the CDR3 reads CASSQTPSGNTIYF. The CDR3 bases are TGTGCCAGCAGCCAGACCCCCTCTGGAAACACCATATATTTT.

This chain joins TRBV7-2 and TRBJ1-2; 8 bases map to TRBD1. Germline-derived CDR1 and CDR2 are SGHTA and FQGNSA. The CDR3 is made up of 14 amino acids. V dropped 5 bases and J dropped 4; count of bases not matched to a gene: 6. Here the CDR3 DNA reads TGTGCCAGCAGCCCCCGGACAGGGACCTATGGCTACACCTTC. Translated, it gives CASSPRTGTYGYTF.

The V gene is TRBV25-1, the J gene TRBJ1-2; no reliable D call. Trimming took off 8 bases at V and 6 bases at J, with 10 bases between the two ends. Germline loops: CDR1 MGHDK, CDR2 SYGVNS. This CDR3 has 11 amino acids. The CDR3 coding sequence is TGTGCCAGCGAGTGGGGAGATGGCTACACCTTC. It codes for CASEWGDGYTF.

The V call is TRBV15, the J call TRBJ2-1; no reliable D call. Germline V gives CDR1 LNHNV, CDR2 YYDKDF (reference sequence). V lost 5 bases to trimming and J lost 1 base, with 15 bases between them. This CDR3 contains 16 residues. The CDR3 here is CATSDTSLVSYNEQFF. For the CDR3, the DNA is TGTGCCACCAGCGACACCAGCCTAGTTTCCTACAATGAGCAGTTCTTC.

The gene calls are TRBV15 and TRBJ1-1, with D hard to call. The V gene lost 0 bases and the J gene lost 0 bases, with 5 bases spanning the gap. Germline CDR1 LNHNV, CDR2 YYDKDF (reference sequence). The CDR3 length is 14 residues. The CDR3, as DNA: TGTGCCACCAGCAGAGATTTGATGAACACTGAAGCTTTCTTT. It is translated as CATSRDLMNTEAFF.

DNA for the CDR3: TGTGCCTGGAGCGACCGGGGGGGCTATGCAGATACGCAGTATTTT. The encoded protein is CAWSDRGGYADTQYF. V is TRBV30 and J is TRBJ2-3; TRBD2 agrees at 8 bases. Germline CDR1 GTSNPN, CDR2 SVGIG (reference sequence). The V segment lost 3 bases and the J segment 4 bases; nucleotides outside the gene matches: 9. The CDR3 contains 15 residues.

This sequence joins TRBV10-3 and TRBJ2-2; D is possibly TRBD1 or TRBD2 (5 bases each). V gave up 10 bases and J gave up 0 bases, with 15 bases separating them. This CDR3 contains 15 residues. Germline V CDR1 and CDR2: ENHRY, SYGVKD. The CDR3 reads CATSRDGTNTGELFF. CDR3 bases: TGTGCCACCAGCCGGGACGGAACGAACACCGGGGAGCTGTTTTTT.